This T cell receptor beta chain was sequenced for a study of blood T cell repertoires in COVID-19. About the study: Sites across the United States, Italy and Spain contributed samples from acute and convalescent COVID-19. The cDNA or gDNA used as material had been derived from T cells, B-cell-depleted T cells, or PBMCs.

The V gene's germline CDR1 is SGDLS and CDR2 YYNGEE. The CDR3 length is 15 residues. Trimming cost V 3 bases and J 8 bases; bases outside gene matches: 5. In the authors' workflow: The authors estimated nucleated cell counts from reference gene primer amplification. Sequencing used immunoSEQ multiplex PCR; TCRdb keeps in-frame clones, though not all of them. V and J calls and clone size are given by that table; D and trimming were obtained from the DNA. Here the sample spans about 70,000 clones, more than 70% being singletons. Sequencing was performed on peripheral blood. The genes are TRBV9 and TRBJ2-1; 13 bases line up with TRBD2. The TCR originated in a human donor in a cohort sampled during active COVID-19. Here the CDR3 DNA reads TGTGCCAGCAGCGCCGGACTAGCGGGAGTGTATGAGCAGTTCTTC. It is translated as CASSAGLAGVYEQFF.